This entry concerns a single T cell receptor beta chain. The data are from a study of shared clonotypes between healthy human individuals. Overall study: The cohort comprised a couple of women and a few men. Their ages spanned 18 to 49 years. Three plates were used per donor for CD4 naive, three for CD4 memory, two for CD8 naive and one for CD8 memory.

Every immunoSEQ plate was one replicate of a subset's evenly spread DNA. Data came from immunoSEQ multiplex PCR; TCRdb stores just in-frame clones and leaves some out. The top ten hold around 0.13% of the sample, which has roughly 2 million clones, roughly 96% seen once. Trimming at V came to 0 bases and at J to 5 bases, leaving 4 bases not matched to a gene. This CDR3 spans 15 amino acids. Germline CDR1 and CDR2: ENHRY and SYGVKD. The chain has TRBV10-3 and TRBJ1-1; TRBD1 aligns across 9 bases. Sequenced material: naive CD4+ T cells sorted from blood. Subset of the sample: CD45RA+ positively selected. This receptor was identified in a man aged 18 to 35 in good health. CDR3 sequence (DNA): TGTGCCATCAGTGAGTCTTTGGGACAGGGAACTGAAGCTTTCTTT. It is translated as CAISESLGQGTEAFF.